Following are 3 T cell receptor beta chains from one sample sequenced in a study of shared clonotypes between healthy human individuals. The naive CD8 population came from CD45RO-negative cells selected for CCR7, without terminally differentiated effector memory CD45RA+ cells. TCRdb's table, derived via immunoSEQ multiplex PCR, lists solely in-frame clones and lacks some. The sample has fewer than 1 million clones; approximately 97% are singletons. Sequencing was done on a sample of naive CD8+ T cells sorted from blood. The receptors were sampled from a man aged 25 to 45 in good health.

V usage is TRBV13 and J usage is TRBJ2-3, with TRBD2 identical over 12 bases. The CDR3 has 17 amino acids. The germline V gene has CDR1 PRHDT and CDR2 FYEKMQ (reference sequence). With 4 bases clipped from V and 0 bases from J, the junction kept 5 bases outside the gene matches. The CDR3: CASSSPGTSGSTDTQYF. CDR3 DNA sequence: TGTGCCAGCAGCTCCCCCGGGACTAGCGGGAGCACAGATACGCAGTATTTT. Full variable domain (remainder filled in from reference TRBV13 and TRBJ2-3): AAGVIQSPRHLIKEKRETATLKCYPIPRHDTVYWYQQGPGQDPQFLISFYEKMQSDKGSIPDRFSAQQFSDYHSELNMSSLELGDSALYFCASSSPGTSGSTDTQYFGPGTRLTVL.

The rearrangement joins TRBV18 to TRBJ1-4, with 8 nucleotides matching TRBD1. V lost 5 bases, J lost 3 bases, and 8 bases stayed unmatched. In germline, CDR1 is KGHSH, CDR2 LQKENI. This CDR3 has 16 residues. Here the CDR3 DNA reads TGTGCCAGCTCAATGGACAGGGCGGGAGCTAATGAAAAACTGTTTTTT. This codes for CASSMDRAGANEKLFF.

This rearrangement joins TRBV7-9 to TRBJ1-1; 7 positions match TRBD1. The V gene end was trimmed by 7 bases and the J gene end by 1 base; junction bases not matched to a gene: 15. The CDR3 totals 17 residues. In germline, CDR1 is SEHNR, CDR2 FQNEAQ (reference sequence). The CDR3 DNA follows: TGTGCCAGCACCCAGGGTGAGGGGGCCCCAAAGAACACTGAAGCTTTCTTT. As protein: CASTQGEGAPKNTEAFF.